This TCR beta chain was recovered during a study of blood T cell repertoires in COVID-19. Study-level information: T cells, B-cell-depleted T cells, or PBMCs supplied cDNA or gDNA.

V was pared by 9 bases and J by 1 base, with 11 bases of the junction left unmatched. The germline V gene has CDR1 MNHNY and CDR2 SVGAGI (reference sequence). CDR3 length: 15 residues. Clones were read by immunoSEQ multiplex PCR, and TCRdb kept only the in-frame ones, dropping some. The table shows a few hundred thousand clones, with about nine tenths occurring only once. Everyone who took part was roughly 18 to 89 years old, and they came from fewer than 25 US areas. Within 2 weeks before study entry, exposed participants met a COVID-19 case. This chain connects TRBV6-6 to TRBJ1-1; 7 bases fit TRBD1. The TCR originated in a woman aged 30 to 39 who had been exposed to COVID-19. What was sequenced was PBMCs or T cells enriched from blood (not recorded which). CDR3 nucleotides: TGTGCCAGGAAAATATGGGGGGACAGGAACACTGAAGCTTTCTTT. Its translation: CARKIWGDRNTEAFF.